This TCR beta chain was retrieved from a study of T-cell memory formation after mild COVID-19. V gave up 5 bases and J gave up 4 bases; unmatched junction bases: 10. The CDR3 length is 15 residues. Germline V gene sequence: CDR1 MNHEY, CDR2 SVGAGI. After 5'RACE with constant-segment primers, TCR alpha and TCR beta cDNA libraries carrying sample barcodes and UMIs were obtained. Each CDR3 protein is one row after TCRdb ran MiXCR on the 5' RACE reads. Seen here are some 450,000 distinct CDR3 sequences, roughly 20% observed once, and the top ten hold 7.5% to 9.5%. Findings and caveats of the study: Chiefly within CM and EM were the contracting CD4+ clones; CD8+ ones were within EMRA.

In its sample, this clonotype was seen a few times. Its antigen is currently unknown. The specimen was PBMCs or a T cell subset sorted from them (not recorded which). The receptor was isolated from an adult woman who had mild COVID-19 (a few samples of this study predate the infection). Cell type and time point are not known. The V gene is TRBV6-5, the J gene TRBJ2-7; 8 bases are shared with TRBD2. In nucleotides, the CDR3 is TGTGCCAGCAGTCGCGGGAGGCCCCAAGGTTACGAGCAGTACTTC. As protein: CASSRGRPQGYEQYF.